This T cell receptor (beta chain) was identified in a study of blood T cell repertoires in COVID-19. Clones were sequenced by immunoSEQ multiplex PCR, and TCRdb holds only the in-frame ones, with some missing. This sample has approximately 210,000 clones, with nearly 90% found just once. The source material was peripheral blood. This clonotype was sampled from a woman aged 40 to 50 who had recovered from COVID-19.

For the CDR3, the DNA is TGTGCCAGCAGCGGGACAGGGGGCAAAGAGACCCAGTACTTC. This sequence encodes CASSGTGGKETQYF. The chain is built from TRBV5-6 and TRBJ2-5, with TRBD1 matching 12 bases. J gave up 3 bases and V 4 bases, and 1 base lay outside the gene matches. CDR1 and CDR2 from the germline V gene are SGHDT and YYEEEE. There are 14 residues in the CDR3. The entire variable domain, with the rest obtained from reference TRBV5-6 and TRBJ2-5, is as follows: DAGVTQSPTHLIKTRGQQVTLRCSPKSGHDTVSWYQQALGQGPQFIFQYYEEEERQRGNFPDRFSGHQFPNYSSELNVNALLLGDSALYLCASSGTGGKETQYFGPGTRLLVL.